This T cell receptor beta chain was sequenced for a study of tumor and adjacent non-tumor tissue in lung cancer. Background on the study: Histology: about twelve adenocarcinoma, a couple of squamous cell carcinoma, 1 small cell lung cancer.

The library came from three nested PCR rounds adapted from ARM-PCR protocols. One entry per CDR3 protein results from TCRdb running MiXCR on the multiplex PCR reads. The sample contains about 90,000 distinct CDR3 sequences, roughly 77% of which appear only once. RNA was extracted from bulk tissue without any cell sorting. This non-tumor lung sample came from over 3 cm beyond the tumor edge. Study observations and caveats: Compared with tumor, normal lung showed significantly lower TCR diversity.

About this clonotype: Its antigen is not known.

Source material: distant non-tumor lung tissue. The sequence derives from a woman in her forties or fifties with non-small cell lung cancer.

The CDR3 DNA reads as TGTGCCAGCAGTATATGGGGGGAGATCAACACTGAAGCTTTCTTT. It translates to CASSIWGEINTEAFF. The chain carries TRBV6-6 and TRBJ1-1; a weak D match, TRBD1 (5 bases). The V gene lost 5 bases and the J gene lost 2 bases, with 15 bases spanning the gap. This CDR3 comprises 15 residues. Germline CDR1 and CDR2: MNHNY and SVGAGI (reference sequence).